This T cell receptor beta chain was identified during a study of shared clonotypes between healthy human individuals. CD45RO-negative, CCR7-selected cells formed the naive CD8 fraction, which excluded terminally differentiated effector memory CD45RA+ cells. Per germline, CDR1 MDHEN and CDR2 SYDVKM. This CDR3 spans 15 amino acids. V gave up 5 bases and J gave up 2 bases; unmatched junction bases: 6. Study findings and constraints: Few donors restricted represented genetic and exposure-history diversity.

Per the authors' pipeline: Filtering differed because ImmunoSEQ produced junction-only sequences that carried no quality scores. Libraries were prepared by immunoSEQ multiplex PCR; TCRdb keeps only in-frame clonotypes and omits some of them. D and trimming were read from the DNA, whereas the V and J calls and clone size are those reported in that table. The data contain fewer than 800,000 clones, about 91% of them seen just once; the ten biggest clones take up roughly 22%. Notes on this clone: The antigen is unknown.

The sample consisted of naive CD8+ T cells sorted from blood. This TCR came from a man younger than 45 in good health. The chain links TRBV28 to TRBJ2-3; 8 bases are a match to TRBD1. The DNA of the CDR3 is TGTGCCAGCAGTCCCCAGGGGGCGATCACAGATACGCAGTATTTT. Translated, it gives CASSPQGAITDTQYF.